The present T cell receptor beta chain was sequenced within a study of cytomegalovirus exposure and HLA in healthy donors. Across the whole study: Early released data comprised around 80 million unique TCRs from HLA-typed donors.

Turning to this clone: The antigen is unknown.

Overall study findings and caveats: Sequencing depth roughly uniform across donors was assumed in presence/absence analyses.

Per the germline V gene, CDR1 is MNHEY and CDR2 is SMNVEV (reference sequence). The CDR3 covers 13 residues. Amplification used 60 Vbeta primers and 13 Jbeta primers. TCRdb's copy holds only in-frame clones and misses some; the assay was immunoSEQ multiplex PCR. The sample has 170,000 or so clones; around three quarters are singletons. The receptor was isolated from a man aged 40-49 years in good health and CMV-seronegative. Sequenced material: PBMCs. This chain connects TRBV27 to TRBJ2-5; D call uncertain. The J call may be faulty, since TRBJ2-7 better matches the DNA end. CDR3 amino acids: CASSLINSYEQYF. The CDR3 DNA reads TGTGCCAGCAGTTTGATTAACTCCTACGAGCAGTACTTC.